This section outlines one T cell receptor (beta chain) sequence together with its context. This clonotype was detected many times. Its antigen is not yet known. There are no base qualities to consult, and no much larger clone falls within one base. Hyperthyroidism was considered stable if no progression to ophthalmopathy occurred within 18 months of follow-up. Hyperthyroidism patients were newly diagnosed, were aged 18 to 65 years, and had a disease duration under 2 months. Anyone with other autoimmune diseases, uncontrolled infections, pregnancy or lactation was excluded from the study. Clinical symptoms, serum thyroxine, TRAb, thyroid ultrasound and orbital computed tomography formed the basis of the diagnosis. Using Ficoll-Paque density gradient centrifugation, PBMCs were isolated from less than 13 ml of fresh peripheral blood. Trizol reagent was used to extract the total RNA, and its quality was then checked on an Agilent 2100 Bioanalyzer.

For repertoire sequencing, TCR beta CDR3 regions were amplified from RNA transcripts. HTBI primers and the Qiagen OneStep RT-PCR kit were used in a first-round RT-PCR, which was followed by a second-round multiplex PCR, size selection and purification. Libraries were sequenced on an Illumina HiSeq2000 using paired-end 100 bp reads. Per the authors' processing: Reads were processed with SOAPnuke, discarding reads with adapters, uncalled bases, mean Phred below 15, or no exact constant-primer or identifier match. COPE v1.2.5 was used to merge high-quality paired reads. Clonotypes were defined as unique nucleotide sequences and were aligned to IMGT TRB V, D and J references using MiTCR v1.1. The analysis was limited to V-J combinations with a frequency above 0.0001, which together covered 98% to 99.2% of repertoires. A TCR clonal expansion and chaos score per V-J combination was defined as the ratio of F50 clonal expansion to chaos observed in the TCRdist matrix. Features were reduced by Welch's t-statistics and random forest to approximately 13 V-J combinations, which fed a naive Bayes classifier. The similarity between thyroid and blood repertoires was quantified using the Morisita-Horn index. TCRdb's own reprocessing of the public reads used fastp at Q25 and MiXCR and kept productive beta chains. Rows are unified per CDR3 protein, each entry keeping the most common DNA and genes. For this entry, the V and J calls and clone size follow TCRdb and not the study's own pipeline. The sample data list 300,000 to 500,000 distinct CDR3 sequences, and 15% of these were observed just once. Of the sample, 5.5% to 7% falls within the top ten clones.

These data belong to a study of Graves' ophthalmopathy and Graves' hyperthyroidism (dated by TCRdb to 2017 to 2018). With respect to the entire study: Peripheral blood samples were taken at the time of initial diagnosis, before any treatment was given. For training and testing, the roughly 93 patients in the discovery cohort were randomly divided in a 7:3 ratio. A discovery set of 100 patients (43 ophthalmopathy, 55 to 60 stable hyperthyroidism) was enrolled to explore V-J signatures distinguishing ophthalmopathy from hyperthyroidism. In over 5 hyperthyroidism patients, the T-cell repertoire of thyroid tissue was compared with the T-cell repertoire of blood. Following sample collection, hyperthyroidism patients were given methimazole at a starting dose of 30 mg daily, and ophthalmopathy patients were given high-dose intravenous methylprednisolone. In total, around 130 blood samples were TCR-sequenced: approximately 40 ophthalmopathy, some 72 hyperthyroidism and some 17 hyperthyroidism-to-ophthalmopathy patients. For independent validation, a separate cohort was made up of 18 to 20 hyperthyroidism patients plus 17 patients who later progressed from hyperthyroidism to ophthalmopathy. The study used signatures of the TCR beta repertoire to tell Graves' ophthalmopathy apart from Graves' hyperthyroidism and to predict which patients would progress to ophthalmopathy. The research as a whole found: Sample size was not predetermined statistically, and investigators were not blinded to group allocation. In validation, the model predicted ophthalmopathy progression with about 70% sensitivity and approximately 78% specificity; approximately 12 predicted patients were CT-confirmed with GO in a median of 6.5 months. The 13-signature model separated ophthalmopathy from stable hyperthyroidism with approximately 90% sensitivity and just under 84% specificity in cross-validation, and 80%/75% in the test set. Most of the expanded thyroid clonotypes with a frequency above 0.001 were also detected in blood, and it was suggested that the thyroid immune response may be reflected by blood repertoires.

The CDR3 holds 15 amino acids from the cysteine to the phenylalanine. The retained sequence is limited to the CDR3, 45 bases, with the frame set at the first base. According to the germline V gene, CDR1 reads KGHSH and CDR2 reads LQKENI. The junction carries 13 bases between V and J, which are trimmed by 2 bases and 3 bases respectively. Sequencing was performed on peripheral blood. The chain joins TRBV18 to TRBJ2-5, with the D gene possibly TRBD1 or TRBD2, each one fitting 7 bases. This TCR came from a woman aged 18 to 35 with stable Graves' hyperthyroidism. Donor details come from another sample of the same person, matched by shared clones. DNA sequence: TGTGCCAGCTCACCAGAGACAGGGAGGGAAGAGACCCAGTACTTC. The resulting protein is CASSPETGREETQYF.